A single TCR beta chain is shown here with its context. What it binds is unknown. These data belong to a study of PD-1 blockade in classical Hodgkin lymphoma. Findings and caveats of the study: Reports indicated that newly diagnosed patients had lower baseline TCR diversity than healthy donors did. Significantly greater TCR diversity emerged by C4D1 in CD4+ cells but not CD8+ cells.

Every patient was affected by relapse after autologous stem cell transplantation, while exposure to brentuximab vedotin was not uniform. Patients reached a best response of complete response, partial response or progressive disease. TCRdb's table, derived via immunoSEQ multiplex PCR, lists solely in-frame clones and lacks some. The repertoire holds roughly 40,000 clones, with 75% to 90% as singletons. The CDR3 totals 14 residues. Germline V CDR1 and CDR2: MNHEY, SMNVEV (reference sequence). The J gene is TRBJ2-5, the V gene TRBV27; 10 bases line up with TRBD1. The J call may be mistaken, given a closer DNA end match to TRBJ2-7. The sequence was collected from a human donor with classical Hodgkin lymphoma. This material consisted of peripheral blood mononuclear cells (PBMCs), taken at baseline. The CDR3 DNA follows: TGTGCCAGCAGACCCAGGACAGGGGGCTACGAGCAGTACTTC. Its translation is CASRPRTGGYEQYF.